This T cell receptor (beta chain) was identified during a study of regulatory T cells in long-lasting Graves disease. Overall study context: The definition of persistent Graves' disease was over 5 years of antithyroid drugs with positive TSH receptor antibodies.

This clonotype occurred many times. Its target is not known. The time point: persistent/refractory GD, antithyroid drugs over 5 years with positive TRAb. From RNA extracted from PBMCs, the TCR library was made. TCR beta libraries were built with iRepertoire HTBI primers and Arm-PCR of CDR3 regions. MiXCR, run by TCRdb on the multiplex PCR reads, gives a single entry per CDR3 protein. Counted here are under 500,000 distinct CDR3 sequences, around 21% occurring once; the ten biggest clones make up less than 25%. Study results and limitations: It is possible that accuracy was reduced by the small size of the sample.

Sequencing was performed on peripheral blood mononuclear cells (PBMCs), taken when the disease was refractory, from a patient treated with antithyroid drugs. This receptor was taken from a female donor with Graves disease.

CDR3 sequence (DNA): TGTGCCAGCAGTCCTGAACCCTTAGGAGGCTACGAGCAGTACTTC. Its translation: CASSPEPLGGYEQYF. This sequence joins TRBV12-3 or TRBV12-4 and TRBJ2-7, with D possibly being TRBD2 (5 bases). V lost 5 bases, J lost 3 bases, and 17 bases lay in between. The CDR3 is 15 residues long.